Sequencing of this T cell receptor (beta chain) was carried out in a study of cytomegalovirus exposure and HLA in healthy donors. Study-wide results and caveats: The majority of TCR sequences were rare, yet some public TCRs appeared in many donors. In vitro experiments confirmed that three CMV-associated chains were specific for CMV antigens.

The table came from immunoSEQ multiplex PCR; TCRdb's copy has only in-frame clones and leaves some out. This table has around 160,000 clones, around nine tenths appearing once. As to this clone: Its antigen remains unknown.

The donors belonged to the approximately 120-subject validation cohort, separate from the 666-subject first cohort. Material: PBMCs. The receptor comes from a man in his late teens or twenties in good health and CMV-seronegative.

The CDR3 sequence: CASSLALGDYNEQFF. The CDR3 bases are TGTGCCAGCAGTCTTGCTTTAGGAGACTACAATGAGCAGTTCTTC. The gene calls are TRBV27 and TRBJ2-1; D remains ambiguous. The CDR3 is 15 amino acids. V lost 5 bases to trimming and J lost 3 bases, with 14 bases between them. Germline assignment: CDR1 MNHEY and CDR2 SMNVEV (reference sequence).